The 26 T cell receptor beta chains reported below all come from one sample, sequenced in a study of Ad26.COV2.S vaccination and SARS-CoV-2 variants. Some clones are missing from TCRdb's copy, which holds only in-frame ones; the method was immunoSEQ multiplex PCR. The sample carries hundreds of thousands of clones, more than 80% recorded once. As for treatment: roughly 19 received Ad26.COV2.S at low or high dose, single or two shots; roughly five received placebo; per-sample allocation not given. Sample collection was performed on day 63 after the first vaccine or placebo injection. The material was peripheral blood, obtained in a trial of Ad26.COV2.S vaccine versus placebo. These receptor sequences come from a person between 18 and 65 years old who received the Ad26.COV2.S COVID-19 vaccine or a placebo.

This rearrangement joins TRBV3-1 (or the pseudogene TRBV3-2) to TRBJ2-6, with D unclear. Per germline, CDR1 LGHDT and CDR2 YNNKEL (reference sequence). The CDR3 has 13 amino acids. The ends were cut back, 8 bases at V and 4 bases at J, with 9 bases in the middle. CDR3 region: CASAKWGANVLTF. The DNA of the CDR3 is TGTGCCAGCGCCAAGTGGGGGGCCAACGTCCTGACTTTC.

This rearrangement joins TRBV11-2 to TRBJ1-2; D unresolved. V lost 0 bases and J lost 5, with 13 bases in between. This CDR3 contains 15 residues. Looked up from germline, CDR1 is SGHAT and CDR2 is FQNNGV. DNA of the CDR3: TGTGCCAGCAGCTTAGATGAACGGGTAGGGTATGGCTACACCTTC. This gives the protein CASSLDERVGYGYTF.

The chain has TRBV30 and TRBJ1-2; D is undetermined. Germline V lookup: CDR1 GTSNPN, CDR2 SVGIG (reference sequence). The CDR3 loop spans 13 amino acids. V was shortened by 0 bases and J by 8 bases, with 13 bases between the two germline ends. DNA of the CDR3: TGTGCCTGGAGTGTACGCAGGATGTGGGGCTACACCTTC. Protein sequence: CAWSVRRMWGYTF.

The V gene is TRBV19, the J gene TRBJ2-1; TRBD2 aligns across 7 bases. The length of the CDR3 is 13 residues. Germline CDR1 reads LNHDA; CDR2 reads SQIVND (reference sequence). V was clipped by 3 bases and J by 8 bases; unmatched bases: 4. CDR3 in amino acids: CASSIGSGDEQFF. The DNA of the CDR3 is TGTGCCAGTAGTATTGGGAGCGGGGATGAGCAGTTCTTC.

CDR3 protein: CAWSLGHRNTEAFF. The DNA for the CDR3 is TGTGCCTGGAGTTTGGGACATCGGAACACTGAAGCTTTCTTT. The chain employs TRBV30 and TRBJ1-1; possibly TRBD1 for D (6 bases). Trimming took off 2 bases at V and 1 base at J, with 11 bases between the two ends. The CDR3 has 14 residues. CDR1 is GTSNPN, CDR2 SVGIG, per germline (reference sequence).

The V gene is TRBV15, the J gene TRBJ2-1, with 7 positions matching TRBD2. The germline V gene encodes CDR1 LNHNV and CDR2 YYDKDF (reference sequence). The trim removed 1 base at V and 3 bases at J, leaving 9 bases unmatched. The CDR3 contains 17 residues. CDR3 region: CATSRATRLADYNEQFF. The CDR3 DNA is TGTGCCACCAGCAGAGCGACTCGACTAGCCGACTACAATGAGCAGTTCTTC.

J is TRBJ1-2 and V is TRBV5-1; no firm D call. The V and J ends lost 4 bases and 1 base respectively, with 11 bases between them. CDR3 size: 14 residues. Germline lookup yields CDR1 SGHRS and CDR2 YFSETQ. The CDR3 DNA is TGCGCCAGCAGCGAATCGGACGGTAACTATGGCTACACCTTC. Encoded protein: CASSESDGNYGYTF.

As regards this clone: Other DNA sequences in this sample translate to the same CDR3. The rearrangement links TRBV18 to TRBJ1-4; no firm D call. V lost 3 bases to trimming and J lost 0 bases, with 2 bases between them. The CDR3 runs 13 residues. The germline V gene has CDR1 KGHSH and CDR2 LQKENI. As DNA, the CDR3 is TGTGCCAGCTCACCCGCAACTAATGAAAAACTGTTTTTT. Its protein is CASSPATNEKLFF.

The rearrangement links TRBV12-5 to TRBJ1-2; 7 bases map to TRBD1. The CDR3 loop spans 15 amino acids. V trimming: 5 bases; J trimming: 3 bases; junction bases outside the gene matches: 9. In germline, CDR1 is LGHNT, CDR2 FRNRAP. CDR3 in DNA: TGTGCTAGTGGTCCATCTACCGGGACAGACTATGGCTACACCTTC. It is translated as CASGPSTGTDYGYTF.

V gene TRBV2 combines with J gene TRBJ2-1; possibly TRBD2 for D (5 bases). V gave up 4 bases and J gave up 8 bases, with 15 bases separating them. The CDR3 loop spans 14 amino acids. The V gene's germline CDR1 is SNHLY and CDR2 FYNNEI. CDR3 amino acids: CASSGAWAEDEQFF. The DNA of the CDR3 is TGTGCCAGCAGTGGGGCCTGGGCGGAGGATGAGCAGTTCTTC.

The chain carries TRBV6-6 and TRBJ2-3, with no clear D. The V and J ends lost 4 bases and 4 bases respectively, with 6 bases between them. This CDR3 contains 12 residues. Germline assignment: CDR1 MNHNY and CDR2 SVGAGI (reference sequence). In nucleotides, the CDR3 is TGTGCCAGCAGTTCCCTTCCAGATACGCAGTATTTT. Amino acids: CASSSLPDTQYF.

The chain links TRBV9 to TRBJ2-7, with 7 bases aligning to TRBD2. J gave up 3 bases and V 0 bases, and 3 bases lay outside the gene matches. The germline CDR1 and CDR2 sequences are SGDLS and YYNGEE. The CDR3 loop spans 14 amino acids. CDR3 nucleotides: TGTGCCAGCAGCGTAGGGGACTATAACTACGAGCAGTACTTC. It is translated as CASSVGDYNYEQYF.

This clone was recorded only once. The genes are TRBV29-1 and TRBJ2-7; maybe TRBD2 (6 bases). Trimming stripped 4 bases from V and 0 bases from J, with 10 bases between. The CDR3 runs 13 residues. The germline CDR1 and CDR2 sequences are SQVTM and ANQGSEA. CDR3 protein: CSVGRGSSYEQYF. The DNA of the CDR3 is TGCAGCGTTGGGCGGGGTAGCTCCTACGAGCAGTACTTC.

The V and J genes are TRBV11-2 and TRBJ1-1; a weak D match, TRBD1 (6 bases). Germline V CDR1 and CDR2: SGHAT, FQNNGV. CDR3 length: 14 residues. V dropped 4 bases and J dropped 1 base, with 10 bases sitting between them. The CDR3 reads CASSSQGRNTEAFF. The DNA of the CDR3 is TGTGCCAGCAGCTCACAGGGACGGAACACTGAAGCTTTCTTT.

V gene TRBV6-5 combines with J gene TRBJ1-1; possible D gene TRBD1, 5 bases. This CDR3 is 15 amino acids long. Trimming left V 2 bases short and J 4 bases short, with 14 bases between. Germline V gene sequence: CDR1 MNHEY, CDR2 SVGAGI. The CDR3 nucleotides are TGTGCCAGCAGTTACGGGGCAGGGTTGGGCACTGAAGCTTTCTTT. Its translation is CASSYGAGLGTEAFF.

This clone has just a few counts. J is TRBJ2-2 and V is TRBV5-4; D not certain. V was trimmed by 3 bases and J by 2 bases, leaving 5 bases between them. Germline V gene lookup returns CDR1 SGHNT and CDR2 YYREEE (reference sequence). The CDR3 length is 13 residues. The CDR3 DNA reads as TGTGCCAGCAGCTGGGTAAACACCGGGGAGCTGTTTTTT. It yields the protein CASSWVNTGELFF.

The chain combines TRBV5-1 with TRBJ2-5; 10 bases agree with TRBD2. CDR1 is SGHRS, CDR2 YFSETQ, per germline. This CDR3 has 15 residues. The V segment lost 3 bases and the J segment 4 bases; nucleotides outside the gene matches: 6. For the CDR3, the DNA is TGCGCCAGCAGCTCTAGCGGGGGCCAGGGAGAGACCCAGTACTTC. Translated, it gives CASSSSGGQGETQYF. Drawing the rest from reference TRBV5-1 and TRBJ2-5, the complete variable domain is KAGVTQTPRYLIKTRGQQVTLSCSPISGHRSVSWYQQTPGQGLQFLFEYFSETQRNKGNFPGRFSGRQFSNSRSEMNVSTLELGDSALYLCASSSSGGQGETQYFGPGTRLLVL.

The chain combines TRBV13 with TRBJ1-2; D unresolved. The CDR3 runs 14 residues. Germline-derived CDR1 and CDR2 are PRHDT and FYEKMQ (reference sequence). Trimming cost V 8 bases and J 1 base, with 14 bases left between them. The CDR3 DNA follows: TGTGCCAGCTCCGGGAGTTGGGATAACTATGGCTACACCTTC. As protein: CASSGSWDNYGYTF.

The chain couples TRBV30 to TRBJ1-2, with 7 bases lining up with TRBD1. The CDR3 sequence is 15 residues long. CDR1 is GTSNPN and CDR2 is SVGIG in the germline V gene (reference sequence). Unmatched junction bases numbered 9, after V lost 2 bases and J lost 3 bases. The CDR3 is CAWSRRLQGDYGYTF. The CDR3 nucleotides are TGTGCCTGGAGTCGAAGGTTGCAGGGGGACTATGGCTACACCTTC.

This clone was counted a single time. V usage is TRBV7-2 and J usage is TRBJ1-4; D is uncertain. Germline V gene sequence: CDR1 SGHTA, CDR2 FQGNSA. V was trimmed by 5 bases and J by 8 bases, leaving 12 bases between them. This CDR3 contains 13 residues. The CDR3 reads CASSGIGREKLFF. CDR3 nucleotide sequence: TGTGCCAGCAGCGGGATCGGCCGAGAAAAACTGTTTTTT.

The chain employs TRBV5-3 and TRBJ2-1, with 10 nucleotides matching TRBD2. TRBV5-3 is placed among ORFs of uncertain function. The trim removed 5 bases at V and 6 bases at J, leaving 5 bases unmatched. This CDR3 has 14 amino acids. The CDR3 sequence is CARRRSGRANEQFF. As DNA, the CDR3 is TGTGCCAGAAGACGAAGCGGGAGGGCCAATGAGCAGTTCTTC.

CDR3 coding DNA: TGTGCCAGCAGCGTAGCAGACCTTTACAATGAGCAGTTCTTC. Translating gives CASSVADLYNEQFF. The V call is TRBV9, the J call TRBJ2-1; no clear D gene. With 0 bases removed from V and 4 bases from J, the gap between germline ends came to 8 bases. Germline V CDR1 and CDR2: SGDLS, YYNGEE. This CDR3 contains 14 residues.

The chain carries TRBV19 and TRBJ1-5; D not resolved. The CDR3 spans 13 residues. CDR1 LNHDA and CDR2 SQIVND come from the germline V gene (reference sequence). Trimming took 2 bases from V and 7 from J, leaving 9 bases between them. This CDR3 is CASSIRMGQPQHF. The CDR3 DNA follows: TGTGCCAGTAGTATACGGATGGGCCAGCCCCAGCATTTT. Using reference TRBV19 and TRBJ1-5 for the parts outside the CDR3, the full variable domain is DGGITQSPKYLFRKEGQNVTLSCEQNLNHDAMYWYRQDPGQGLRLIYYSQIVNDFQKGDIAEGYSVSREKKESFPLTVTSAQKNPTAFYLCASSIRMGQPQHFGDGTRLSIL.

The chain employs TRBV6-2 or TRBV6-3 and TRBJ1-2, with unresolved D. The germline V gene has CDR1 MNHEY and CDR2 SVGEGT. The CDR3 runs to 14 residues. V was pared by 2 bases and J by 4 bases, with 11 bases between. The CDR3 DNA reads TGTGCCAGCAGTTACGCGGTGGGTTTCTATGGCTACACCTTC. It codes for CASSYAVGFYGYTF.

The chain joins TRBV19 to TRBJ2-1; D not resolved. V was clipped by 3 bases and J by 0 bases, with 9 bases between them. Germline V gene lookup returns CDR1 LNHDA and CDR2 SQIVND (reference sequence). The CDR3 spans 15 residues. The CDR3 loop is CASSMSFSSYNEQFF. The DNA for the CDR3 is TGTGCCAGTAGTATGTCCTTTTCCTCCTACAATGAGCAGTTCTTC.

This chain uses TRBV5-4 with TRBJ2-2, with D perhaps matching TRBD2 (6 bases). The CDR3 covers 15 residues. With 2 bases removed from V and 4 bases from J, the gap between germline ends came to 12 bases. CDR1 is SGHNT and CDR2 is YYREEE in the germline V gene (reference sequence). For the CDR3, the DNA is TGTGCCAGCAGCTTTCGGGGAGGCCCCACCGGGGAGCTGTTTTTT. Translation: CASSFRGGPTGELFF.